Shown below are 6 T cell receptor beta chains from a single sample sequenced in a study of OX40 agonist ivuxolimab in advanced cancers. Sequencing was performed with immunoSEQ multiplex PCR; in TCRdb, only in-frame clones are kept and a portion is missing. Of about 45,000 clones in the sample, approximately 88% are singletons; the top ten hold less than 20%. This specimen consisted of CD4+ or CD8+ T cells sorted from blood, obtained in a trial of the OX40 agonist ivuxolimab. These receptors were collected from an adult with an advanced solid tumor such as melanoma, head and neck, liver or kidney cancer.

This clone was seen more than once but under ten times. This sequence joins TRBV6-1 and TRBJ2-3; weak D call: TRBD2 (5 bases). The CDR3 spans 12 residues. Per the germline V gene, CDR1 is MNHNS and CDR2 is SASEGT. Between the trimmed V and J ends, which lost 4 bases and 5 bases, there was a span of 7 bases. CDR3 amino acids: CASSGSGDTQYF. CDR3 coding DNA: TGTGCCAGCAGTGGCAGCGGAGATACGCAGTATTTT.

This clone appeared once. The chain uses TRBV9 and TRBJ2-7; maybe TRBD1 (5 bases). The germline V and J ends were trimmed by 4 bases and 5 bases, with 22 bases remaining between them. The CDR3 length is 16 residues. Germline values: CDR1 SGDLS, CDR2 YYNGEE. CDR3 protein: CASSLRGGYGLDEQYF. CDR3 nucleotide sequence: TGTGCCAGCAGCTTAAGGGGTGGTTACGGGCTAGACGAGCAGTACTTC.

The chain has TRBV6-6 and TRBJ2-1; 8 bases align to TRBD2. The CDR3 extends over 15 amino acids. The junction had 6 bases not matched to a gene; V was cut back by 8 bases and J by 0 bases. Germline CDR1 and CDR2: MNHNY and SVGAGI (reference sequence). As DNA, the CDR3 is TGTGCCAGCTCTCTGAGCGGGGGCTCCTACAATGAGCAGTTCTTC. Translated, it gives CASSLSGGSYNEQFF.

The V and J genes are TRBV18 and TRBJ2-3; possibly TRBD2 for D (5 bases). The CDR3 sequence is 14 residues long. Germline CDR1 is KGHSH and CDR2 is LQKENI. The V end was cut by 2 bases, the J end by 5 bases, with 11 bases between. The CDR3 loop is CASSPVRVGDTQYF. CDR3 in DNA: TGTGCCAGCTCACCAGTGCGGGTGGGAGATACGCAGTATTTT.

The rearrangement uses TRBV10-2 and TRBJ2-1; D might be TRBD1 or TRBD2, each matching 5 bases. V shed 3 bases and J shed 3 bases, with 12 bases lying between them. This CDR3 is 15 amino acids long. In germline, CDR1 is WSHSY, CDR2 SAAADI. The CDR3 here is CASSESGQSYNEQFF. For the CDR3, the DNA is TGCGCCAGCAGTGAATCGGGGCAGAGCTACAATGAGCAGTTCTTC.

The chain is built from TRBV30 and TRBJ1-1; D is uncertain. Germline CDR1 GTSNPN, CDR2 SVGIG (reference sequence). This CDR3 has 14 residues. V lost 2 bases and J 1 base, leaving 11 bases between the germline ends. The DNA for the CDR3 is TGTGCCTGGAGTCAAGGGTATCGGAACACTGAAGCTTTCTTT. Protein: CAWSQGYRNTEAFF.